The 18 T cell receptor beta chains below come from one sample, sequenced in a study of molecular identifiers for immune sequencing clone quantification (dated by TCRdb to 2017 to 2018). The library was produced with PCR. Sequenced using a NextSeq 500. The raw public reads went through TCRdb reprocessing: fastp at Q25, MiXCR clone calling, in-frame beta chains kept. When rows share a CDR3 protein, they turn into one entry using the most common DNA and genes. The sample table shows 75,000 to 95,000 distinct CDR3 sequences, and roughly 25% are seen once. Around 0.77% of the sample lies in the top ten. Material: naive CD8+ T cells from blood, with Jurkat cell RNA spiked in. In light of the paper, this sample's cell subset or site label describes: FACS-sorted CD8+CD4-CCR7+CD45RA+ naive T cells. These receptors were taken from a human donor in good health. Some libraries in this study had Jurkat cell RNA spiked in.

Worth noting for this clonotype: It may be a read error: a sequence one base away is much more abundant. This chain links TRBV6-6 with TRBJ1-1; no firm D call. The CDR3 has 16 residues. Germline V CDR1 and CDR2: MNHNY, SVGAGI (reference sequence). CDR3 bases: TGTGCCAGCAACTATAATTGGGATTTCATGAACACTGAAGTTTTCTTT. Protein: CASNYNWDFMNTEVFF.

The chain is built from TRBV29-1 and TRBJ2-7; 7 positions match TRBD1. Germline V gives CDR1 SQVTM, CDR2 ANQGSEA. V shed 6 bases, J shed 0 bases, and the junction held 8 bases outside the gene matches. The CDR3 runs to 14 residues. In DNA, the CDR3 is TGCAGCGTCGACGGACAGGAAAGCTCCTACGAGCAGTACTTC. The encoded protein is CSVDGQESSYEQYF.

There are many counts of this clonotype. The chain recombines TRBV7-9 with TRBJ2-2; a weak D match, TRBD1 (5 bases). CDR1 is SEHNR, CDR2 FQNEAQ, per germline (reference sequence). Between the trimmed V and J ends, which lost 4 bases and 1 base, there was a span of 13 bases. This CDR3 comprises 16 residues. In DNA, the CDR3 is TGTGCCAGCAGCTCTGCGAGACAGATGAACACCGGGGAGCTGTTTTTT. Translated, it gives CASSSARQMNTGELFF.

In the case of this clonotype: Since a much larger clone is just one base distant, this may be a read error. The chain employs TRBV20-1 and TRBJ2-7; 8 bases agree with TRBD1. Germline assignment: CDR1 DFQATT and CDR2 SNEGSKA (reference sequence). V trimming: 1 base; J trimming: 0 bases; junction bases outside the gene matches: 2. The CDR3 extends over 14 amino acids. The CDR3: CSARVTGVSYEQYF. The CDR3 DNA reads TGCAGTGCTAGAGTGACAGGGGTCTCCTACGAGCAGTACTTC.

This rearrangement joins TRBV9 to TRBJ2-5; weak D call: TRBD1 (6 bases). There are 14 residues in the CDR3. The V end was cut by 7 bases, the J end by 5 bases, with 18 bases between. Looked up from germline, CDR1 is SGDLS and CDR2 is YYNGEE. The CDR3 sequence is CASSGKDSWETQYF. CDR3 nucleotide sequence: TGTGCCAGCTCGGGGAAGGACAGCTGGGAGACCCAGTACTTC. The whole variable domain, filled in from reference TRBV9 and TRBJ2-5, reads DSGVTQTPKHLITATGQRVTLRCSPRSGDLSVYWYQQSLDQGLQFLIQYYNGEERAKGNILERFSAQQFPDLHSELNLSSLELGDSALYFCASSGKDSWETQYFGPGTRLLVL.

This clonotype was seen at least ten times. The chain joins TRBV28 to TRBJ1-1, with TRBD1 matching 7 bases. This CDR3 has 13 residues. Germline V CDR1 and CDR2: MDHEN, SYDVKM. The V and J ends lost 5 bases and 7 bases, in that order; junction bases with no gene match: 7. The CDR3 nucleotides are TGTGCCAGCAGTCCACACAGGGGCCTTGAAGCTTTCTTT. It codes for CASSPHRGLEAFF. The full variable domain, with the rest looked up from reference TRBV28 and TRBJ1-1, is DVKVTQSSRYLVKRTGEKVFLECVQDMDHENMFWYRQDPGLGLRLIYFSYDVKMKEKGDIPEGYSVSREKKERFSLILESASTNQTSMYLCASSPHRGLEAFFGQGTRLTVV.

This clonotype was counted only a few times. The chain links TRBV12-3 or TRBV12-4 to TRBJ2-6; 7 nucleotides agree with TRBD2. The ends lost 9 bases at V and 0 bases at J; junction bases unmatched: 17. There are 19 residues in the CDR3. CDR3 DNA: TGTGCCAGTGTGGGGGGGGGTTACTTCCTAGACTCTGGGGCCAACGTCCTGACTTTC. Protein product: CASVGGGYFLDSGANVLTF.

This clonotype was recorded many times. The chain is built from TRBV27 and TRBJ1-1; possibly TRBD1 for D (5 bases). Trimming pared 3 bases from V and 5 bases from J, leaving 16 bases between. CDR3 size: 15 residues. Germline CDR1 is MNHEY and CDR2 is SMNVEV (reference sequence). The CDR3: CASSFVAGRRTEAFF. The CDR3 coding sequence is TGTGCCAGCAGTTTTGTGGCAGGGAGAAGGACTGAAGCTTTCTTT.

This clonotype has a single count. This sequence may be a read error, since a much larger clone differs from it by one base. V is TRBV7-2 and J is TRBJ2-7, with no clear D. The CDR3 totals 13 residues. Trimming took off 5 bases at V and 5 bases at J, with 13 bases between the two ends. Per the germline V gene, CDR1 is SGHTA and CDR2 is FQGNSA. CDR3 amino acids: CASSDPTANEQYF. As DNA, the CDR3 is TGTGCCAGCAGCGACCCTACAGCCAACGAGCAGTACTTC. Variable domain in full (rest from reference TRBV7-2 and TRBJ2-7): GAGVSQSPSNKVTEKGKDVELRCDPISGHTALYWYRQSLGQGLEFLIYFQGNSAPDKSGLPSDRFSAERTGGSVSTLTIQRTQQEDSAVYLCASSDPTANEQYFGPGTRLTVT.

Worth noting for this clonotype: This could be a read error, since a much larger clone is one nucleotide away. The chain uses TRBV20-1 and TRBJ1-3, with D perhaps matching TRBD1 (6 bases). The CDR3 is made up of 14 amino acids. Germline CDR1 reads DFQATT; CDR2 reads SNEGSKA (reference sequence). This CDR3 reads CSVRDRNSGNTIYF. As DNA, the CDR3 is TGCAGTGTTAGAGACAGGAACTCTGGAAACACCATATATTTT.

The sample holds a few counts of this clonotype. CDR3 protein: CASSSTSGSGTDTQYF. The CDR3 DNA reads TGTGCCAGCAGCTCTACTAGCGGGAGTGGTACAGATACGCAGTATTTT. The V call is TRBV11-2, the J call TRBJ2-3; 11 bases map to TRBD2. Germline V gene sequence: CDR1 SGHAT, CDR2 FQNNGV. V lost 4 bases to trimming and J lost 3 bases; unmatched junction nucleotides: 6. The CDR3 totals 16 residues.

This clonotype has a single count. This sequence may be a read error, since a much larger clone differs from it by one base. The chain is built from TRBV6-6 and TRBJ2-1; 10 positions agree with TRBD2. The CDR3 runs to 15 residues. Germline assignment: CDR1 MNHNY and CDR2 SVGAGI (reference sequence). The DNA of the CDR3 is TGTGCCAGCAGTTACTCGTCTAGCGGGAGTAATGCGCAGTTCTTC. It yields the protein CASSYSSSGSNAQFF.

Turning to this clonotype: A much larger clone differs from this one at a single base, so this may be a read error. The chain links TRBV7-9 to TRBJ1-3, with D possibly TRBD1 on 6 matching bases. The CDR3 has 16 residues. In germline, CDR1 is SEHNR, CDR2 FQNEAQ (reference sequence). This chain's CDR3 is CAGSLVVQGIGNTIYF. CDR3 nucleotides: TGTGCCGGCAGCTTAGTCGTTCAGGGGATTGGAAACACCATATATTTT.

The chain is built from TRBV7-2 and TRBJ2-7, with D perhaps matching TRBD2 (6 bases). Germline CDR1 SGHTA, CDR2 FQGNSA. This CDR3 comprises 15 residues. V gave up 2 bases and J gave up 3 bases, with 14 bases separating them. This chain's CDR3 is CASSLSPSVYYEQYF. DNA of the CDR3: TGTGCCAGCAGCTTATCCCCTAGCGTTTACTACGAGCAGTACTTC.

A single count supports this clonotype. The chain carries TRBV5-6 and TRBJ1-5, with a weak D call TRBD1 (5 bases). The CDR3 sequence is 15 residues long. Between the trimmed V and J ends, which lost 7 bases and 0 bases, there was a span of 14 bases. The germline V gene encodes CDR1 SGHDT and CDR2 YYEEEE. This CDR3 reads CASGPGPYSNQPQHF. CDR3 bases: TGTGCCAGCGGCCCGGGACCTTATAGCAATCAGCCCCAGCATTTT.

In its sample, this clonotype was seen many times. This sequence joins TRBV7-9 and TRBJ2-5; D is possibly TRBD2 (6 bases). Germline lookup yields CDR1 SEHNR and CDR2 FQNEAQ (reference sequence). Between the trimmed V and J ends, which lost 4 bases and 6 bases, there was a span of 15 bases. The CDR3 length is 14 residues. The CDR3 reads CASSSGTLGKTQYF. Written as DNA, the CDR3 is TGTGCCAGCAGCTCCGGGACTCTGGGCAAGACCCAGTACTTC.

This clonotype occurred many times. The chain uses TRBV29-1 and TRBJ2-2; D might be TRBD1 or TRBD2, each matching 5 bases. Germline CDR1 reads SQVTM; CDR2 reads ANQGSEA. The CDR3 has 13 residues. V lost 2 bases and J 4 bases, leaving 8 bases between the germline ends. The CDR3 here is CSVERGATGELFF. The CDR3 DNA is TGCAGCGTTGAAAGGGGAGCCACCGGGGAGCTGTTTTTT.

Many counts were recorded for this clonotype. This chain links TRBV4-3 with TRBJ2-1; the D is unclear. V was cut by 0 bases and J by 6 bases, with 6 bases left in between. The CDR3 extends over 13 amino acids. In germline, CDR1 is LGHNA, CDR2 YSLEER. The CDR3 nucleotides read TGCGCCAGCAGCCAAGATCGGGTCAATGAGCAGTTCTTC. This sequence encodes CASSQDRVNEQFF.